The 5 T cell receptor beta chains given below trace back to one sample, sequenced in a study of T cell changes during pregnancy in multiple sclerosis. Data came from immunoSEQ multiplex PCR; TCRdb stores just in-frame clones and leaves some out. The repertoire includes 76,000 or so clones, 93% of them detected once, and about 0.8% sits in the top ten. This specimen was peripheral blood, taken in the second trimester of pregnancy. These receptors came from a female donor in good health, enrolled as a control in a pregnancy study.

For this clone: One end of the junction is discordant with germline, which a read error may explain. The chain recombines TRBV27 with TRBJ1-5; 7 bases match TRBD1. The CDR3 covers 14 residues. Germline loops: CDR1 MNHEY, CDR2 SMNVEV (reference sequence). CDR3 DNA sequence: TGTGCCAGCCGTTTACAGGGGTACAATCAGCCCCAGCATTTT. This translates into CASRLQGYNQPQHF.

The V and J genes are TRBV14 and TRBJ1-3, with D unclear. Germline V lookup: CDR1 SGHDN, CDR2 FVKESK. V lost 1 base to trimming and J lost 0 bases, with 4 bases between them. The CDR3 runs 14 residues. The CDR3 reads CASSQVSSGNTIYF. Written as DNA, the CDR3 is TGTGCCAGCAGCCAAGTGAGCTCTGGAAACACCATATATTTT.

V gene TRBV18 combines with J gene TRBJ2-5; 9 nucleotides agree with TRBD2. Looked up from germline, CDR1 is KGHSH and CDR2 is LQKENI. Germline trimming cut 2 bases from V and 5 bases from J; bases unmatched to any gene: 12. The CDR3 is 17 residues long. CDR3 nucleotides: TGTGCCAGCTCACCAGCTGGGACTAGCCTAGTTTCGGAGACCCAGTACTTC. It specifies CASSPAGTSLVSETQYF.

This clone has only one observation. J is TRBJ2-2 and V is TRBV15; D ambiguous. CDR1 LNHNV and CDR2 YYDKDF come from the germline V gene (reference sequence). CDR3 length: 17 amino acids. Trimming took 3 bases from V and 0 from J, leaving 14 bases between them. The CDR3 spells CATSRIVDAANTGELFF. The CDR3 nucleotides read TGTGCCACCAGCAGGATAGTAGATGCTGCGAACACCGGGGAGCTGTTTTTT. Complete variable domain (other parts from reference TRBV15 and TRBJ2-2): DAMVIQNPRYQVTQFGKPVTLSCSQTLNHNVMYWYQQKSSQAPKLLFHYYDKDFNNEADTPDNFQSRRPNTSFCFLDIRSPGLGDTAMYLCATSRIVDAANTGELFFGEGSRLTVL.

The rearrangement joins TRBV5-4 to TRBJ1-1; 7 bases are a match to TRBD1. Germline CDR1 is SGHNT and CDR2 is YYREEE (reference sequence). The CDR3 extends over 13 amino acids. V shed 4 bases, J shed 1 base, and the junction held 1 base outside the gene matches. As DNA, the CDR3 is TGTGCCAGCAGCCGACAGGGGAACACTGAAGCTTTCTTT. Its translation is CASSRQGNTEAFF.